Listed below are T cell receptor beta chains from one sample, sequenced in a study of blood T cells in healthy people across ages. TCRdb called the 5' RACE reads again in MiXCR, with one record for every CDR3 protein. The repertoire includes around 520,000 distinct CDR3 sequences, about 27% of them detected once, and 3% to 4.5% sits in the top ten. These records were also assigned to another study, of T cells of mothers and their children.

Input material: blood. These receptors came from a boy younger than 10 in good health. Each CDR3 is given with its conserved first and last residue. The order of the fields is D gene, V gene, J gene, clone size, CDR3 DNA, CDR3 protein. D genes are given only for firm matches. Only part of the rows carry a size: once, few, many, or a class if the clone is expanded.

>TRBD2|TRBV6-2/TRBV6-3|TRBJ2-1|few
TGTGCCCGCAAACCGGGACTAGAAGGGTATGAGCAGTTCTTC
CARKPGLEGYEQFF
>TRBD1|TRBV5-1|TRBJ1-1|few
TGCGCCAGCAGCTTGGGAGGGGGCTCCCTGCGGACTGAAGCTTTCTTT
CASSLGGGSLRTEAFF
>TRBD1|TRBV11-2|TRBJ1-2|NA
TGTGCCAGCAGCGCGCTCCGGACAGGGGGATACGGCTACACCTTC
CASSALRTGGYGYTF
>NA|TRBV29-1|TRBJ2-2|few
TGCAGCGTTGATGGCGCCACCGGGGAGCTGTTTTTT
CSVDGATGELFF
>NA|TRBV6-6|TRBJ2-5|few
TGTGCCAGCCAGCTCGGGCCTCAAGAGACCCAGTACTTC
CASQLGPQETQYF
>NA|TRBV5-1|TRBJ1-1|NA
TGCGCCAGCAGCTTGTCAGGCAGCTTGAACACTGAAGCTTTCTTT
CASSLSGSLNTEAFF
>NA|TRBV29-1|TRBJ2-7|few
TGCGGCGTACTGGGACACCCCAGCTCCTACGAGCAGTACTTC
CGVLGHPSSYEQYF
>TRBD2|TRBV20-1|TRBJ2-1|NA
TGCAGTGCTAGAGATTTAGGGCGGGGAGGGTATCTCTACAATGAGCAGTTCTTC
CSARDLGRGGYLYNEQFF
>NA|TRBV5-6|TRBJ1-1|NA
TGTGCCAGCAGCTTTTCGACAGACGGGGGGACTGAAGCTTTCTTT
CASSFSTDGGTEAFF
>NA|TRBV18|TRBJ2-2|few
TGTGCCAGCTCAGGGCCGAGTAACACCGGGGAGCTGTTTTTT
CASSGPSNTGELFF
>NA|TRBV10-3|TRBJ2-4|few
TGTGCCATCAGTGAGCCAGGGGAAGCCAAAAACATTCAGTACTTC
CAISEPGEAKNIQYF
>TRBD2|TRBV29-1|TRBJ2-3|NA
TGCAGCGTTGAACTAGCGGACGTACGTGCAGATACGCAGTATTTT
CSVELADVRADTQYF
>TRBD1|TRBV7-9|TRBJ1-1|NA
TGTGCCAGCAGCCCGGGACAGGGCATAATGAACACTGAAGCTTTCTTT
CASSPGQGIMNTEAFF
>TRBD1|TRBV20-1|TRBJ2-7|few
TGCAGTGCTAGAAAACAGGGGTCGGGGGAGCAGTACTTC
CSARKQGSGEQYF
>TRBD1|TRBV29-1|TRBJ2-5|few
TGCGGCGTTGTGGTTGGGACAGGGGCTCGAGAGACCCAGTACTTC
CGVVVGTGARETQYF
>TRBD1|TRBV5-1|TRBJ2-1|few
TGCGCCAGCAGCTTCGGGCTTGGGACAGAGTATAGGGTTGAGCAGTTCTTC
CASSFGLGTEYRVEQFF
>TRBD2|TRBV5-1|TRBJ2-7|NA
TGCGCCAGCAGCTTTCTAGCGGGAGGGAGGGACGAGCAGTACTTC
CASSFLAGGRDEQYF
>NA|TRBV11-2|TRBJ2-1|NA
TGTGCCAGCAGCCCCCAATTGGGTAGGGAGCAGTTCTTC
CASSPQLGREQFF
>NA|TRBV7-9|TRBJ2-1|NA
TGTGCCAGCAGCCCCCGTGGACTGCTCAATGAGCAGTTCTTC
CASSPRGLLNEQFF
>TRBD2|TRBV20-1|TRBJ2-2|many
TGCAGTGCTAGAGATCGGCTAGCGGGGAACACCGGGGAGCTGTTTTTT
CSARDRLAGNTGELFF
>NA|TRBV18|TRBJ2-7|NA
TGTGCCAGCTCACCACAAAGAGGGGATCGCGAGCAGTACTTC
CASSPQRGDREQYF
>NA|TRBV7-9|TRBJ2-1|NA
TGTGCCAGCAGCTTTTGGAACGCATACAATGAGCAGTTCTTC
CASSFWNAYNEQFF
>NA|TRBV7-3|TRBJ1-4|few
TGTGCCAGCAGCTTAAAAGCCCCAGGGGCAACTAATGAAAAACTGTTTTTT
CASSLKAPGATNEKLFF
>NA|TRBV28|TRBJ2-7|few
TGTGCCAGCAGTTCACAGGGAAGATCCTACGAGCAGTACTTC
CASSSQGRSYEQYF
>NA|TRBV7-2|TRBJ2-5|NA
TGTGCCAGCAGCTTAGTGGGTAGTAGGACGGAGACCCAGTACTTC
CASSLVGSRTETQYF
>NA|TRBV5-5|TRBJ2-3|NA
TGTGCCAGCAGCTTGCAGCCTGGGGGGAAACAGTATTTT
CASSLQPGGKQYF
>NA|TRBV2|TRBJ2-1|NA
TGTGCCAGCGACGTCGGGGGCTACAATGAGCAGTTCTTC
CASDVGGYNEQFF
>NA|TRBV20-1|TRBJ1-5|NA
TGCAGTGCTAGAGTGTGGGGGAAAAGCAATCAGCCCCAGCATTTT
CSARVWGKSNQPQHF
>NA|TRBV5-1|TRBJ1-1|few
TGCGCCAGCAGCTTGGCCGGGGAGGGCCTGAACACTGAAGCTTTCTTT
CASSLAGEGLNTEAFF
>TRBD2|TRBV19|TRBJ2-2|few
TGTGCCAGTAGTATACAGACTAGCGGGAGGTCCGGGGAGCTGTTTTTT
CASSIQTSGRSGELFF
>NA|TRBV5-1|TRBJ2-1|few
TGCGCCAGCAGCGGAAGCGTCCGGGAAAACAATGAGCAGTTCTTC
CASSGSVRENNEQFF
>NA|TRBV11-3|TRBJ2-2|few
TGTGCCAGCAGCCCCCCGTACGCCGGGGAGCTGTTTTTT
CASSPPYAGELFF
>TRBD2|TRBV20-1|TRBJ2-5|many
TGCAGTGCTAGCTCCCTCGCTAGCGGGGGGGCCCAGACCCAGTACTTC
CSASSLASGGAQTQYF
>NA|TRBV20-1|TRBJ2-6|NA
TGCAGTGCTTACAGGGGAGGCAACGTCCTGACTTTC
CSAYRGGNVLTF
>NA|TRBV2|TRBJ2-7|NA
TGTGCCAGCAGTTCTGAACGAGGCCCAAGCTCCTACGAGCAGTACTTC
CASSSERGPSSYEQYF
>NA|TRBV29-1|TRBJ2-1|NA
TGCAGCGTCCGGGACCCCAAATCCCATGAGCAGTTCTTC
CSVRDPKSHEQFF